This T cell receptor (beta chain) was sequenced in a study of blood T cell repertoires in COVID-19. The CDR3 sequence is 16 residues long. Germline loops: CDR1 SGHDT, CDR2 YYEEEE. V shed 0 bases and J 1 base; nucleotides not matched to a gene: 6. TCRdb's copy holds only in-frame clones and misses some; the assay was immunoSEQ multiplex PCR. The data hold fewer than 300,000 clones, with over 80% observed a single time. The sequence came from a woman in her thirties or forties who had recovered from COVID-19. This rearrangement joins TRBV5-6 to TRBJ1-1; TRBD1 aligns across 7 bases. The sample was peripheral blood. The CDR3 loop is CASSLGGGPGNTEAFF. CDR3 sequence (DNA): TGTGCCAGCAGCTTGGGAGGGGGCCCGGGGAACACTGAAGCTTTCTTT.